Listed below are T cell receptor beta chains from one sample, sequenced in a study of radiation and T cells in renal cell carcinoma. Assay used: immunoSEQ multiplex PCR; TCRdb lists only in-frame clones, some missing. The data contain about 77,000 clones, around four fifths of them singletons. Sequencing used blood, obtained from a patient whose treatment included radiotherapy and nephrectomy. These receptors all stem from a woman in her fifties or sixties with renal cell carcinoma. CDR3s include the opening cysteine and the closing phenylalanine or tryptophan. The D gene is left open where the match is weak. Clone sizes are given selectively: once, few, many, or a class where the clone is expanded.

clone size,J gene,D gene,V gene,CDR3 protein,CDR3 DNA
.,TRBJ2-7,.,TRBV6-5,CASSRGRREQYF,TGTGCCAGCAGCCGCGGACGACGCGAGCAGTACTTC
.,TRBJ1-4,TRBD1,TRBV2,CASRTDRGTNEKLFF,TGTGCCAGCAGGACAGACAGGGGAACTAATGAAAAACTGTTTTTT
once,TRBJ1-4,.,TRBV4-3,CASSPTAQSGEKLFF,TGCGCCAGCAGTCCGACAGCCCAAAGTGGGGAAAAACTGTTTTTT
.,TRBJ1-4,.,TRBV9,CASSEDMRTEKLFF,TGTGCCAGCAGCGAGGATATGCGGACGGAAAAACTGTTTTTT
.,TRBJ1-1,.,TRBV11-1,CASSFGTANTEAFF,TGTGCCAGCAGCTTTGGGACCGCGAACACTGAAGCTTTCTTT
.,TRBJ1-2,TRBD1,TRBV5-8,CASRGRGISGYTF,TGTGCCAGCAGAGGCAGGGGGATCAGCGGCTACACCTTC
once,TRBJ2-7,.,TRBV19,CASSPVETAEQYF,TGTGCCAGTAGTCCCGTTGAGACGGCCGAGCAGTACTTC
.,TRBJ2-6,.,TRBV27,CASSVISGANVLTF,TGTGCCAGCAGTGTTATCTCTGGGGCCAACGTCCTGACTTTC
.,TRBJ1-2,.,TRBV7-2,CASSLSVSRYTF,TGTGCCAGCAGCTTAAGCGTCTCGCGCTACACCTTC
.,TRBJ2-1,.,TRBV7-9,CASSLDTAEQFF,TGTGCCAGCAGCTTAGACACGGCTGAGCAGTTCTTC
.,TRBJ2-7,.,TRBV28,CASSLLQGGPPREQYF,TGTGCCAGCAGTTTATTACAGGGTGGGCCGCCTCGCGAGCAGTACTTC
.,TRBJ2-1,.,TRBV14,CASSQLIANEQFF,TGTGCCAGCAGCCAACTTATAGCCAATGAGCAGTTCTTC
.,TRBJ1-5,.,TRBV4-1,CASSQEGSSRQPQHF,TGCGCCAGCAGCCAAGAAGGCTCCTCGAGGCAGCCCCAGCATTTT
.,TRBJ2-7,TRBD1,TRBV27,CASSRVRDRVPGEQYF,TGTGCCAGCAGCCGTGTCCGGGACAGGGTCCCGGGGGAGCAGTACTTC